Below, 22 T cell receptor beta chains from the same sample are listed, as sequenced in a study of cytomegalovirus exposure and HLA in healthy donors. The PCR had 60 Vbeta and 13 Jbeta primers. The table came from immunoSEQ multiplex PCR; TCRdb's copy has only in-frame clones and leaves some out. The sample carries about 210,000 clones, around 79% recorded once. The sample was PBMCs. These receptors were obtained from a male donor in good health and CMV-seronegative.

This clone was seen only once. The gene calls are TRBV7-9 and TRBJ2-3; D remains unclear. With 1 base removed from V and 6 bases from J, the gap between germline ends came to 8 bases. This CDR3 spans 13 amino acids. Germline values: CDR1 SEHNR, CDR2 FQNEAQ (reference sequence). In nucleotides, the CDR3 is TGTGCCAGCAGCTTAGACTCTCGCGATACGCAGTATTTT. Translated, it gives CASSLDSRDTQYF.

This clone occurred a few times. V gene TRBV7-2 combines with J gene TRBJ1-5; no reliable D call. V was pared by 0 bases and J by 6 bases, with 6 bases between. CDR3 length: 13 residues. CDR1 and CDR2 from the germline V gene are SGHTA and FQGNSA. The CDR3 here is CASSLAYGQPQHF. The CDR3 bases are TGTGCCAGCAGCTTAGCGTACGGTCAGCCCCAGCATTTT. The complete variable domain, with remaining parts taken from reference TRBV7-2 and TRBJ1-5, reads GAGVSQSPSNKVTEKGKDVELRCDPISGHTALYWYRQSLGQGLEFLIYFQGNSAPDKSGLPSDRFSAERTGGSVSTLTIQRTQQEDSAVYLCASSLAYGQPQHFGDGTRLSIL.

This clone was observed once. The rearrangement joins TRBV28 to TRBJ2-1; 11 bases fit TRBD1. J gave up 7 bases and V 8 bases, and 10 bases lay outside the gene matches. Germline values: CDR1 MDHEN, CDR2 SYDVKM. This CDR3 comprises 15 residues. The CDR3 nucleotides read TGTGCCAGCGTGTTCGGGGACAGGGGGATGAATGAGCAGTTCTTC. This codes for CASVFGDRGMNEQFF.

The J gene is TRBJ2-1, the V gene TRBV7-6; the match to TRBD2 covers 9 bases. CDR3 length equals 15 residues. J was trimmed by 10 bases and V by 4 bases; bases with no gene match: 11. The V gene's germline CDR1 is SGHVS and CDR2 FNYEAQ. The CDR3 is CASSSPASGAGEQFF. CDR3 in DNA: TGTGCCAGCAGCTCCCCGGCTAGCGGGGCCGGAGAGCAGTTCTTC.

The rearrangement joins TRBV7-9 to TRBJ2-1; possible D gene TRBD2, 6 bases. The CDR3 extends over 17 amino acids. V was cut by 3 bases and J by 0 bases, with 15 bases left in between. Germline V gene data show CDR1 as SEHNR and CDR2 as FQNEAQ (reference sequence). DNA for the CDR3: TGTGCCAGCAGCTTTTTGGGTCGGGGGAGCTCCTACAATGAGCAGTTCTTC. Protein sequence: CASSFLGRGSSYNEQFF.

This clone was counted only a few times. CDR3 residues: CASSLLNQPQHF. For the CDR3, the DNA is TGTGCCAGCAGTTTACTGAATCAGCCCCAGCATTTT. The J gene is TRBJ1-5, the V gene TRBV27; D is unresolved. This CDR3 is 12 amino acids long. Germline V gene data show CDR1 as MNHEY and CDR2 as SMNVEV (reference sequence). Trimming removed 2 bases from V and 4 bases from J, with 3 bases in between.

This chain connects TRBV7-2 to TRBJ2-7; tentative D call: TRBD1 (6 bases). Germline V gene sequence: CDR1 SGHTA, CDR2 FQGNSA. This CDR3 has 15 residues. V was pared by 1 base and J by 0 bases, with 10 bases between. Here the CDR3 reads CASSLGQGPSYEQYF. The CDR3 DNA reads TGTGCCAGCAGCTTAGGCCAGGGGCCCTCCTACGAGCAGTACTTC.

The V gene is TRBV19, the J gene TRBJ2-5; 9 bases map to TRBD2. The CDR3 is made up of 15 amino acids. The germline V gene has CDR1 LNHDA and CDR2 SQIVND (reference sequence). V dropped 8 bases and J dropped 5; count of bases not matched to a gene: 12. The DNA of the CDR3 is TGTGCCAGTGGGCCGAGAGTGGCGGGGGGGGAGACCCAGTACTTC. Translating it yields CASGPRVAGGETQYF.

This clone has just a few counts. Written as DNA, the CDR3 is TGTGCCAGCAGCGTAGGGGGAGTCGGAGAGACCCAGTACTTC. Encoded protein: CASSVGGVGETQYF. The chain recombines TRBV9 with TRBJ2-5; D is perhaps TRBD2 (5 bases). The CDR3 totals 14 residues. Trimming cost V 0 bases and J 4 bases, with 10 bases left between them. The germline gives CDR1 SGDLS, CDR2 YYNGEE.

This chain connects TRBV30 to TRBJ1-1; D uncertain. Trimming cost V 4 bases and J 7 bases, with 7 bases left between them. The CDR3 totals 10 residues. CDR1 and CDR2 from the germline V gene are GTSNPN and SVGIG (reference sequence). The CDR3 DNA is TGTGCCTGGATTAGCGGTGAAGCTTTCTTT. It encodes CAWISGEAFF.

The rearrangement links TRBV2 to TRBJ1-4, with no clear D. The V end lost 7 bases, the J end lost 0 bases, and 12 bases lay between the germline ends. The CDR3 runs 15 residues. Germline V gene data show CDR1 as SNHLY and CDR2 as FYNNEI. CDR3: CASTPLTATNEKLFF. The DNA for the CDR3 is TGTGCCAGCACCCCCCTTACAGCAACTAATGAAAAACTGTTTTTT. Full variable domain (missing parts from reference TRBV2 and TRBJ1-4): EPEVTQTPSHQVTQMGQEVILRCVPISNHLYFYWYRQILGQKVEFLVSFYNNEISEKSEIFDDQFSVERPDGSNFTLKIRSTKLEDSAMYFCASTPLTATNEKLFFGSGTQLSVL.

The CDR3 sequence is CASSRQGSGELFF. In nucleotides, the CDR3 is TGCGCCAGCAGCCGACAGGGGTCCGGGGAGCTGTTTTTT. The chain recombines TRBV4-3 with TRBJ2-2, with 8 positions matching TRBD1. Germline lookup yields CDR1 LGHNA and CDR2 YSLEER. This CDR3 region has 13 residues. V trimming: 4 bases; J trimming: 6 bases; junction bases outside the gene matches: 1.

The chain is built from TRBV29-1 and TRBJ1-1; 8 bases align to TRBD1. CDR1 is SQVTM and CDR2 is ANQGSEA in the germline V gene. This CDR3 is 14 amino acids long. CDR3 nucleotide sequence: TGCATAACAGACAGGGGCGACCCGACCACTGAAGCTTTCTTT. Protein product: CITDRGDPTTEAFF.

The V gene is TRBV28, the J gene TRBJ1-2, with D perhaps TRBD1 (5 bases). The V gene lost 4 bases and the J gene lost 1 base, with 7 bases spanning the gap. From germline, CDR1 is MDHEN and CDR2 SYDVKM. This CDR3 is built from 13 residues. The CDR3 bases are TGTGCCAGCAGTTCGACAGATAACTATGGCTACACCTTC. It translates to CASSSTDNYGYTF.

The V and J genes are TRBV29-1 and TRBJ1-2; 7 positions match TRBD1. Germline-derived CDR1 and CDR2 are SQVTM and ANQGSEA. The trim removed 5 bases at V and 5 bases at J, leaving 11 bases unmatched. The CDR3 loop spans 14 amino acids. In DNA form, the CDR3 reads TGCAGCGTTAACACTGACAGGGCGGAATATGGCTACACCTTC. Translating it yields CSVNTDRAEYGYTF.

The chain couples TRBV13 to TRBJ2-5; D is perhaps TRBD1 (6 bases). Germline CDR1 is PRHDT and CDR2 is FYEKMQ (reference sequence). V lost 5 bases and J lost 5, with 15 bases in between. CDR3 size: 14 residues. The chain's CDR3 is CASSAWTVGETQYF. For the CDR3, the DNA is TGTGCCAGCAGCGCCTGGACAGTCGGGGAGACCCAGTACTTC.

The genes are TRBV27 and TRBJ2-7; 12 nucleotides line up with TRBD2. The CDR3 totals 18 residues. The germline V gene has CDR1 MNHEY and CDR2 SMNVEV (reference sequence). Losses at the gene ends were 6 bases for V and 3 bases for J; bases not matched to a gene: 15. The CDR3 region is CASSLKVGTSGFLYEQYF. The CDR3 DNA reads TGTGCCAGCAGCCTAAAAGTCGGGACTAGCGGGTTTCTCTACGAGCAGTACTTC.

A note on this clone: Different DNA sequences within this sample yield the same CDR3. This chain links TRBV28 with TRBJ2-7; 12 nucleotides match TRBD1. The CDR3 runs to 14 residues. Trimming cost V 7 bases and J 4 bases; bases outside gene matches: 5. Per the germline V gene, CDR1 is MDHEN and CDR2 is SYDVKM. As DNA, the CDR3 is TGTGCCAGCACCGGGACAGGGGGCTTTTACGAGCAGTACTTC. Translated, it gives CASTGTGGFYEQYF.

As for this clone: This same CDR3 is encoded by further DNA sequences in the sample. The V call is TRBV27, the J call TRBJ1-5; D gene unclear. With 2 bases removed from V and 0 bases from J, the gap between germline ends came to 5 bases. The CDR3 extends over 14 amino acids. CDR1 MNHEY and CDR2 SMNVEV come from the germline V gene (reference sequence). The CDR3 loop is CASSLGSSNQPQHF. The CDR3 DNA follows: TGTGCCAGCAGTTTAGGCAGTAGCAATCAGCCCCAGCATTTT.

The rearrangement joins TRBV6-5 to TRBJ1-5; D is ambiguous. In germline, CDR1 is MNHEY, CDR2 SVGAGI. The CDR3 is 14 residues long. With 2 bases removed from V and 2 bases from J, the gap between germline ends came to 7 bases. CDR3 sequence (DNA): TGTGCCAGCAGTTACAGAACGGGCAATCAGCCCCAGCATTTT. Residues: CASSYRTGNQPQHF.

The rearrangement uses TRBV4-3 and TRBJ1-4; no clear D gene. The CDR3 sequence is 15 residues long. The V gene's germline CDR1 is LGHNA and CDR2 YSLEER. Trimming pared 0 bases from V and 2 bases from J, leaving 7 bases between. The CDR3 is CASSQERVTNEKLFF. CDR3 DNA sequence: TGCGCCAGCAGCCAAGAGCGGGTTACTAATGAAAAACTGTTTTTT.

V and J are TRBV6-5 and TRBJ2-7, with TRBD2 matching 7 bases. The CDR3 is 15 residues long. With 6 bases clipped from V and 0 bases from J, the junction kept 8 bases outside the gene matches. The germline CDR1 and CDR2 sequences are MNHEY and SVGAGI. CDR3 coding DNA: TGTGCCAGCAGAATAGCAAGCGGGGTCTCCTACGAGCAGTACTTC. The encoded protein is CASRIASGVSYEQYF.